The source of this T cell receptor (beta chain) is a study of cytomegalovirus exposure and HLA in healthy donors. At the level of the study: From HLA-typed donors, an early data release held about 85 million unique TCRs. Study conclusions and caveats: It was confirmed in vitro that three of the CMV-associated chains were specific for CMV antigens. Relative to the approximately 700-donor mean, N-insertions were reportedly fewer in an Asian-associated ancestry cluster in a later analysis. Cytomegalovirus status, reportedly, was diagnosed with high specificity and sensitivity by the classifier.

The primer mix had 60 Vbeta and 13 Jbeta primers. Clones were read by immunoSEQ multiplex PCR, and TCRdb kept only the in-frame ones, dropping some. The sample records fewer than 120,000 clones, more than 70% being singletons. The germline V and J ends were trimmed by 4 bases and 7 bases, with 15 bases remaining between them. This CDR3 is 14 amino acids long. The V gene's germline CDR1 is SEHNR and CDR2 FQNEAQ (reference sequence). Comments on this clone: The antigen is not known.

The chain has TRBV7-9 and TRBJ2-3; D uncertain. Material for sequencing was PBMCs. This clonotype was sampled from a woman in her sixties or seventies in good health and CMV-seropositive. CDR3 nucleotide sequence: TGTGCCAGCAGCTCCACTACGGGTGTCTATACGCAGTATTTT. Protein: CASSSTTGVYTQYF.